One and the same sample provided the 25 T cell receptor beta chains below, sequenced in a study of T cells after yellow fever vaccination. TCRdb passed the 5' RACE reads through MiXCR, listing each CDR3 protein once. The table includes some 600,000 distinct CDR3 sequences, less than 20% detected once. The material sequenced was PBMCs, taken around 5 days after the first yellow fever vaccination. These receptors were obtained from a man younger than 30 who received the YFV17D yellow fever vaccine.

This clonotype appeared a few times. The chain joins TRBV12-3 or TRBV12-4 to TRBJ2-3; D unclear. Trimming cost V 4 bases and J 4 bases, with 6 bases left between them. This CDR3 has 12 amino acids. The CDR3 nucleotides read TGTGCCAGCAGTTCGACGGCAGATACGCAGTATTTT. Protein sequence: CASSSTADTQYF.

This clonotype has just a few counts. The CDR3 reads CAIRTGAASYEQYF. As DNA, the CDR3 is TGTGCCATCAGGACAGGGGCGGCCTCCTACGAGCAGTACTTC. V gene TRBV10-3 combines with J gene TRBJ2-7; TRBD1 agrees at 8 bases. The CDR3 is made up of 14 amino acids. CDR1 ENHRY and CDR2 SYGVKD come from the germline V gene. V lost 6 bases, J lost 0 bases, and 4 bases stayed unmatched.

The chain links TRBV6-5 to TRBJ2-7; possible D gene TRBD2, 5 bases. V was shortened by 0 bases and J by 0 bases, with 9 bases between the two germline ends. The CDR3 is 15 residues long. CDR1 is MNHEY, CDR2 SVGAGI, per germline. CDR3 sequence: CASSYSRGSSYEQYF. The CDR3 nucleotides read TGTGCCAGCAGTTACTCGAGAGGGAGCTCCTACGAGCAGTACTTC.

In this sample, this clonotype turned up a few times. V usage is TRBV27 and J usage is TRBJ2-5; 13 bases map to TRBD2. Germline CDR1 MNHEY, CDR2 SMNVEV (reference sequence). V shed 4 bases, J shed 3 bases, and the junction held 2 bases outside the gene matches. CDR3 length: 15 amino acids. In DNA form, the CDR3 reads TGTGCCAGCAGTTGGACTAGCGGGGGAAAAGAGACCCAGTACTTC. Translation gives CASSWTSGGKETQYF.

This clonotype was counted between two and nine times. V is TRBV28 and J is TRBJ2-1; D uncertain. Germline values: CDR1 MDHEN, CDR2 SYDVKM. This CDR3 is built from 14 residues. Trimming took off 4 bases at V and 12 bases at J, with 19 bases between the two ends. CDR3 region: CASSYSAPKDLQFF. CDR3 coding DNA: TGTGCCAGCAGTTACTCAGCCCCTAAGGATCTGCAGTTCTTC.

In its sample, this clonotype was seen a few times. V is TRBV13 and J is TRBJ2-1, with 7 bases matching TRBD2. V trimming: 4 bases; J trimming: 3 bases; junction bases outside the gene matches: 6. The CDR3 runs to 15 residues. Germline assignment: CDR1 PRHDT and CDR2 FYEKMQ (reference sequence). Written as DNA, the CDR3 is TGTGCCAGCAGCTCTTCAGCGGGGAACTACAATGAGCAGTTCTTC. Translated: CASSSSAGNYNEQFF.

This clonotype turned up a few times. This chain joins TRBV4-1 and TRBJ2-7; TRBD2 aligns across 9 bases. This CDR3 is built from 15 residues. CDR1 and CDR2 from the germline V gene are MGHRA and YSYEKL. Trimming at V came to 3 bases and at J to 0 bases, leaving 3 bases not matched to a gene. The CDR3 reads CASSHAGGISYEQYF. The CDR3 bases are TGCGCCAGCAGCCACGCGGGGGGGATCTCCTACGAGCAGTACTTC.

This clonotype was seen many times. The chain uses TRBV5-1 and TRBJ2-3; D is uncertain. V was shortened by 8 bases and J by 4 bases, with 20 bases between the two germline ends. Germline CDR1 is SGHRS and CDR2 is YFSETQ. The CDR3 runs to 15 residues. The CDR3 reads CASLEGSANADTQYF. The CDR3 DNA is TGCGCCAGTCTCGAAGGCAGTGCGAACGCAGATACGCAGTATTTT.

This clonotype was counted only a few times. The CDR3 nucleotides are TGCGCCAGCAGCCCAGGACAGGAGGGGGGGGGCTACACCTTC. This codes for CASSPGQEGGGYTF. This rearrangement joins TRBV4-3 to TRBJ1-2; 7 nucleotides align to TRBD1. With 4 bases clipped from V and 8 bases from J, the junction kept 10 bases outside the gene matches. From germline, CDR1 is LGHNA and CDR2 YSLEER. The CDR3 is 14 amino acids.

The chain recombines TRBV2 with TRBJ2-7; TRBD1 aligns across 7 bases. V shed 8 bases and J 3 bases; nucleotides not matched to a gene: 7. Germline CDR1 reads SNHLY; CDR2 reads FYNNEI. The CDR3 contains 13 residues. The CDR3 DNA is TGTGCCAGCGTAGGACAGGCCAACTACGAGCAGTACTTC. Translating gives CASVGQANYEQYF.

The chain joins TRBV4-1 to TRBJ2-2; D is perhaps TRBD2 (6 bases). The CDR3 contains 16 residues. Germline values: CDR1 MGHRA, CDR2 YSYEKL. V lost 8 bases to trimming and J lost 5 bases, with 21 bases between them. The CDR3 is CASGWVGGARTGELFF. The DNA of the CDR3 is TGCGCCAGCGGATGGGTAGGAGGGGCGCGAACCGGGGAGCTGTTTTTT.

The CDR3 bases are TGCGCCAGCAAAGAGATCCTGTCCAATGAGCAGTTCTTC. Protein product: CASKEILSNEQFF. The rearrangement links TRBV4-1 to TRBJ2-1, with unresolved D. The CDR3 is made up of 13 amino acids. The germline CDR1 and CDR2 sequences are MGHRA and YSYEKL. The V end was cut by 7 bases, the J end by 6 bases, with 13 bases between.

The V and J genes are TRBV19 and TRBJ2-3; D perhaps matches TRBD1 (5 bases). The CDR3 is 16 residues long. Between the trimmed V and J ends, which lost 3 bases and 1 base, there was a span of 14 bases. CDR1 LNHDA and CDR2 SQIVND come from the germline V gene (reference sequence). The CDR3 sequence: CASSMNQGSGTDTQYF. CDR3 DNA: TGTGCCAGTAGTATGAATCAGGGTAGTGGCACAGATACGCAGTATTTT.

This clonotype has just a few counts. The V and J genes are TRBV6-2 or TRBV6-3 and TRBJ1-1; D is unclear. Germline CDR1 reads MNHEY; CDR2 reads SVGEGT. The ends were cut back, 4 bases at V and 6 bases at J, with 21 bases in the middle. This CDR3 region has 16 residues. The CDR3 nucleotides read TGTGCCAGCAGTTTCTTTACACCAAGGCGGGTCGCTGAAGCTTTCTTT. Its protein product is CASSFFTPRRVAEAFF.

The chain joins TRBV6-2 or TRBV6-3 to TRBJ2-1, with TRBD2 identical over 8 bases. The CDR3 spans 15 residues. V dropped 5 bases and J dropped 13; count of bases not matched to a gene: 16. In germline, CDR1 is MNHEY, CDR2 SVGEGT. The CDR3 loop reads CASSPADDSGGCQFF. DNA for the CDR3: TGTGCCAGCAGTCCCGCCGATGATTCGGGGGGGTGCCAGTTCTTC.

This clonotype was counted between two and nine times. The genes are TRBV7-2 and TRBJ2-7; either TRBD1 or TRBD2 may fit D (6 bases each). Germline CDR1 and CDR2: SGHTA and FQGNSA. CDR3 length equals 14 residues. V lost 1 base to trimming and J lost 9 bases, with 16 bases between them. CDR3 protein: CASSLEGQARGQYF. The CDR3 DNA reads as TGTGCCAGCAGCTTAGAGGGACAAGCGCGGGGGCAGTACTTC.

This clonotype came up many times. The chain uses TRBV12-3 or TRBV12-4 and TRBJ2-7, with 7 bases aligning to TRBD1. After removal of 5 bases from V and 4 bases from J, the junction contained 2 bases not matched to a gene. The CDR3 has 12 residues. The CDR3 is CASSTTGYEQYF. CDR3 sequence (DNA): TGTGCCAGCAGTACGACAGGGTACGAGCAGTACTTC.

V is TRBV19 and J is TRBJ2-6; D ambiguous. The CDR3 consists of 15 residues. Germline CDR1 reads LNHDA; CDR2 reads SQIVND (reference sequence). V lost 7 bases and J lost 2, with 12 bases in between. The CDR3 region is CASTGVMAGANVLTF. The CDR3 nucleotides are TGTGCCAGTACCGGAGTAATGGCTGGGGCCAACGTCCTGACTTTC.

In regard to this clonotype: One junction end does not reproduce the germline sequence, and a read error may be involved. The chain carries TRBV27 and TRBJ2-1, with D perhaps matching TRBD2 (5 bases). The CDR3 covers 13 residues. CDR1 and CDR2 from the germline V gene are MNHEY and SMNVEV (reference sequence). DNA for the CDR3: TGTGCCAGCAGTCTATCCACGGGATATGAGCAGTTCTTC. Encoded protein: CASSLSTGYEQFF.

The chain couples TRBV5-1 to TRBJ2-5; D unresolved. Germline lookup yields CDR1 SGHRS and CDR2 YFSETQ. The CDR3 is 13 amino acids. With 6 bases removed from V and 2 bases from J, the gap between germline ends came to 11 bases. The CDR3 region has the DNA TGCGCCAGCAAGTTTTCCCCGCAAGAGACCCAGTACTTC. Translation gives CASKFSPQETQYF.

This clonotype was counted at least ten times. The J gene is TRBJ2-2, the V gene TRBV11-2; TRBD2 matches 9 bases. After removal of 6 bases from V and 4 bases from J, the junction contained 3 bases not matched to a gene. CDR1 is SGHAT and CDR2 is FQNNGV in the germline V gene. The CDR3 is 14 amino acids. CDR3 loop: CASRILAGTGELFF. Here the CDR3 DNA reads TGTGCCAGCAGAATACTAGCGGGCACCGGGGAGCTGTTTTTT.

Only a few counts were recorded for this clonotype. The chain employs TRBV7-3 and TRBJ2-7, with D perhaps matching TRBD1 (5 bases). V lost 2 bases, J lost 6 bases, and 14 bases lay in between. The CDR3 spans 14 residues. Germline CDR1 SGHTA, CDR2 FQGTGA. As DNA, the CDR3 is TGTGCCAGCAGCTTACAGGGAAGAATAGGCGAGCAGTACTTC. Protein product: CASSLQGRIGEQYF.

This clonotype was counted a few times. CDR3 coding DNA: TGTGCCAGCAGCCAAGGGCCTAGTGTTGGGGAGACCCAGTACTTC. Translation: CASSQGPSVGETQYF. V is TRBV3-1 and J is TRBJ2-5; D is uncertain. CDR1 is LGHDT and CDR2 is YNNKEL in the germline V gene (reference sequence). This CDR3 comprises 15 residues. V was pared by 1 base and J by 5 bases, with 14 bases between.

There are many counts of this clonotype. The chain combines TRBV12-3 or TRBV12-4 with TRBJ2-1; perhaps TRBD1 as D (6 bases). V dropped 10 bases and J dropped 4 bases, with 14 bases sitting between them. The CDR3 has 13 residues. This CDR3 is CATIKDSYNEQFF. The DNA of the CDR3 is TGTGCCACGATAAAGGACAGTTACAATGAGCAGTTCTTC.

This clonotype showed up many times. This chain links TRBV27 with TRBJ2-1, with D unclear. The V gene's germline CDR1 is MNHEY and CDR2 SMNVEV (reference sequence). V was pared by 4 bases and J by 4 bases, with 8 bases between. The CDR3 runs 13 residues. CDR3 nucleotide sequence: TGTGCCAGCAGTTCGTCTCTTTACAATGAGCAGTTCTTC. Residues: CASSSSLYNEQFF.